Following are 32 T cell receptor beta chains from one sample sequenced in a study of T cells in women clearing cervical HPV infection. The table came from immunoSEQ multiplex PCR; TCRdb's copy has only in-frame clones and leaves some out. The sample totals 10,000 to 15,000 clones. Sequenced input: blood buffy coat. Receptors were obtained from a woman aged 18 to 75 with a cervical HPV16 infection that either progressed to CIN3+ or cleared (not recorded which).

The CDR3 region is CASSFQGSGNTIYF. CDR3 DNA, as far as it was read: TGTGCCAGCAGTTTCCAGGGCTCTGGAAACACC. This sequence joins TRBV12-3 or TRBV12-4 and TRBJ1-3; tentative D call: TRBD1 (5 bases). The read terminates 3 residues before the CDR3 end, so the remaining end is supplied by the germline J gene. This CDR3 is 14 amino acids long. V was clipped by 3 bases and J by 0 bases, with 6 bases between them.

Comments on this clone: The DNA ends 3 residues before the CDR3 does, and the rest of the CDR3 is filled in from the germline J gene. The J gene is TRBJ2-2, the V gene TRBV30; 8 nucleotides line up with TRBD1. The germline gives CDR1 GTSNPN, CDR2 SVGIG (reference sequence). The CDR3 is made up of 14 amino acids. This CDR3 is CAWSGGQDNSPLFF. CDR3 DNA (partial): TGTGCCTGGAGTGGGGGACAGGATAATTCACCG.

Partial CDR3 DNA: TGTGCCAGCTCATTCGGACAGGGCAGCACAGATACG. This encodes CASSFGQGSTDT. From start to end, the CDR3 is CASSFGQGSTDTQYF. V is TRBV18 and J is TRBJ2-3; TRBD1 aligns across 8 bases. Sequencing ends 3 residues short of the CDR3 end; the germline J gene provides the rest. The trim removed 5 bases at V and 0 bases at J, leaving 4 bases unmatched. Per the germline V gene, CDR1 is KGHSH and CDR2 is LQKENI. CDR3 length: 15 amino acids.

Comments on this clone: The read ends 3 residues early relative to the CDR3; the germline J gene fills the gap. The chain carries TRBV6-2 or TRBV6-3 and TRBJ2-1; TRBD1 matches 7 bases. This CDR3 has 17 residues. CDR1 is MNHEY and CDR2 is SVGEGT in the germline V gene. J lost 8 bases, V lost 0 bases, and 13 bases had no gene match. The sequenced part of the CDR3 DNA is TGTGCCAGCAGTTACTCGCCTGGACAGGCCTTTACAGATGAG. Translation gives CASSYSPGQAFTDE. The CDR3 as a whole reads CASSYSPGQAFTDEQFF.

As to this clone: The observed sequence ends 3 residues before the CDR3 terminus, with the missing tail filled in from the germline J gene. The chain links TRBV7-9 to TRBJ1-5; no clear D gene. The ends were cut back, 5 bases at V and 5 bases at J, with 10 bases in the middle. The CDR3 runs 13 residues. Germline CDR1 SEHNR, CDR2 FQNEAQ (reference sequence). The CDR3 loop is CASSSGGDQPQHF. The CDR3 bases that were read are TGTGCCAGCAGCAGTGGCGGGGATCAGCCC.

Note on this clone: Read sequence stops 3 residues before the CDR3 end, and the germline J gene provides the missing end. J is TRBJ2-7 and V is TRBV19; D perhaps matches TRBD1 (6 bases). This CDR3 is 14 amino acids long. The V end lost 4 bases, the J end lost 1 base, and 11 bases lay between the germline ends. Germline V gene data show CDR1 as LNHDA and CDR2 as SQIVND (reference sequence). CDR3 DNA, as far as it was read: TGTGCCAGTAGTAGGACAGTTAGTTCCTACGAG. Amino acid sequence: CASSRTVSSYE. The whole CDR3 reads CASSRTVSSYEQYF.

This clone is deemed medium-sized by its frequency. The observed sequence ends 3 residues before the CDR3 terminus, with the missing tail filled in from the germline J gene. V and J are TRBV7-2 and TRBJ2-3, with D possibly TRBD2 on 5 matching bases. CDR3 length: 14 amino acids. V lost 3 bases and J lost 5, with 12 bases in between. CDR1 is SGHTA, CDR2 FQGNSA, per germline. The sequenced part of the CDR3 DNA is TGTGCCAGCAGCTTGGACTCTGGAAGAGATACG. This encodes CASSLDSGRDT. The full CDR3 sequence reads CASSLDSGRDTQYF. The variable domain in full, with the rest retrieved from reference TRBV7-2 and TRBJ2-3, is GAGVSQSPSNKVTEKGKDVELRCDPISGHTALYWYRQSLGQGLEFLIYFQGNSAPDKSGLPSDRFSAERTGGSVSTLTIQRTQQEDSAVYLCASSLDSGRDTQYFGPGTRLTVL.

Concerning this clone: The read terminates 3 residues before the CDR3 end, so the remaining end is supplied by the germline J gene. The V gene is TRBV2, the J gene TRBJ2-7, with D tentatively TRBD2 (6 bases). The CDR3 spans 15 residues. CDR1 is SNHLY and CDR2 is FYNNEI in the germline V gene. Trimming pared 1 base from V and 2 bases from J, leaving 12 bases between. The CDR3 sequence is CASSEGTRGAYEQYF. The CDR3 bases that were read are TGTGCCAGCAGTGAAGGGACGCGGGGTGCCTACGAG.

On this clone itself: The read is 3 residues too short to cover the CDR3 end, so that end is filled in from the germline J gene. The rearrangement uses TRBV6-2 or TRBV6-3 and TRBJ2-7; 11 bases align to TRBD1. Germline values: CDR1 MNHEY, CDR2 SVGEGT. The CDR3 runs 15 residues. V dropped 7 bases and J dropped 4; count of bases not matched to a gene: 9. This CDR3 reads CASTNPRDRGYEQYF. The CDR3 bases that were read are TGTGCCAGCACCAACCCCCGGGACAGGGGGTACGAG.

About this clone: The read is 3 residues too short to cover the CDR3 end, so that end is filled in from the germline J gene. V gene TRBV5-1 combines with J gene TRBJ2-5, with 8 nucleotides matching TRBD2. Germline V CDR1 and CDR2: SGHRS, YFSETQ. The CDR3 covers 14 residues. With V trimmed by 4 bases and J by 4 bases, 6 bases remained unmatched. The DNA read from the CDR3 is TGCGCCAGCAGCCCACCACTAGCGGCAGAGACC. Amino acid sequence: CASSPPLAAET. The CDR3 in its entirety is CASSPPLAAETQYF.

This clone counts as medium-sized by frequency. Coverage ceases 3 residues before the CDR3 finishes, and the germline J gene fills in the end. The rearrangement links TRBV5-1 to TRBJ2-5; 9 nucleotides line up with TRBD1. The CDR3 contains 14 residues. Losses at the gene ends were 4 bases for V and 3 bases for J; bases not matched to a gene: 4. Per the germline V gene, CDR1 is SGHRS and CDR2 is YFSETQ. CDR3 sequence reads: CASSVTGGEETQYF. The sequenced CDR3 bases are TGCGCCAGCAGCGTAACAGGGGGCGAAGAGACC.

Details on this clone: Read sequence stops 3 residues before the CDR3 end, and the germline J gene provides the missing end. The chain has TRBV19 and TRBJ2-3; a weak D match, TRBD2 (6 bases). Germline V CDR1 and CDR2: LNHDA, SQIVND (reference sequence). Trimming cost V 9 bases and J 2 bases, with 15 bases left between them. This CDR3 is built from 14 residues. The DNA read from the CDR3 is TGTGCCAGCCGACCGGGACTGTACACAGATACG. Residues: CASRPGLYTDT. The whole CDR3 protein reads CASRPGLYTDTQYF.

As concerns this clone: The CDR3 goes on 3 residues after the read ends, and that part is filled in from the germline J gene. The rearrangement joins TRBV5-6 to TRBJ2-2, with D possibly TRBD1 on 6 matching bases. Looked up from germline, CDR1 is SGHDT and CDR2 is YYEEEE. CDR3 length: 14 residues. The V end was cut by 10 bases, the J end by 5 bases, with 18 bases between. CDR3 bases read: TGTGCCCACGACGGGGTCCAGGGGACCGGGGAG. Translated: CAHDGVQGTGE. The whole CDR3 protein reads CAHDGVQGTGELFF.

Remarks on this clone: The read halts 3 residues ahead of the CDR3 end, with the missing end drawn from the germline J gene. The chain joins TRBV29-1 to TRBJ1-4; 11 bases match TRBD1. Germline CDR1 is SQVTM and CDR2 is ANQGSEA. J gave up 5 bases and V 7 bases, and 6 bases lay outside the gene matches. CDR3 size: 14 residues. The CDR3 DNA, read in part, is TGCAGCGGGTCGGACAGGGGGCGAAATGAAAAA. It specifies CSGSDRGRNEK. The CDR3, in full, reads CSGSDRGRNEKLFF.

In the case of this clone: The same CDR3 can be traced to other DNA sequences in this sample. CDR3 protein: CASSIRQGAGNTIYF. The DNA read from the CDR3 is TGTGCCAGTAGTATCCGACAGGGGGCTGGAAACACC. The chain employs TRBV19 and TRBJ1-3, with TRBD1 identical over 9 bases. The read ends 3 residues before the CDR3 terminus; that terminus is restored from the germline J gene. V gave up 3 bases and J gave up 2 bases; unmatched junction bases: 2. CDR3 size: 15 residues. The germline V gene encodes CDR1 LNHDA and CDR2 SQIVND (reference sequence).

Comments on this clone: The CDR3 end is not reached by the read, which stops 3 residues before it; the germline J gene fills it in. This sequence joins TRBV20-1 and TRBJ2-7; 10 bases align to TRBD1. V was pared by 1 base and J by 3 bases, with 3 bases of the junction left unmatched. Germline CDR1 reads DFQATT; CDR2 reads SNEGSKA (reference sequence). The CDR3 runs to 14 residues. The CDR3 protein is CSARGGQGGYEQYF. CDR3 DNA (partial): TGCAGTGCTAGAGGAGGACAGGGGGGCTACGAG.

With respect to this clone: Read coverage stops 3 residues before the CDR3 terminus; the germline J gene supplies the remainder. J is TRBJ2-2 and V is TRBV2; 10 bases are a match to TRBD1. There are 15 residues in the CDR3. Germline CDR1 and CDR2: SNHLY and FYNNEI. The CDR3 bases that were read are TGTGCCAGCAGTCTGACAGGGGGCTGGGGTGAAAAG. Protein: CASSLTGGWGEK. In full, the CDR3 reads CASSLTGGWGEKLFF.

To note about this clone: The DNA ends 3 residues before the CDR3 does, and the rest of the CDR3 is filled in from the germline J gene. V is TRBV19 and J is TRBJ2-1; D call uncertain. V gave up 0 bases and J gave up 9 bases, with 12 bases separating them. The germline CDR1 and CDR2 sequences are LNHDA and SQIVND (reference sequence). The CDR3 contains 14 residues. CDR3 sequence: CASSIDGQVGEQFF. The part of the CDR3 DNA that was read is TGTGCCAGTAGTATAGATGGGCAGGTGGGTGAG.

About this clone: The read comes to an end 3 residues before the CDR3 does, leaving the germline J gene to fill in the end. The chain couples TRBV5-4 to TRBJ2-1; 9 positions match TRBD2. This CDR3 is built from 16 residues. In germline, CDR1 is SGHNT, CDR2 YYREEE (reference sequence). V lost 6 bases, J lost 6 bases, and 13 bases stayed unmatched. Partial CDR3 DNA: TGTGCCAGCACCCTGCGGGGGGGAGCAGGGGGCAATGAG. Protein sequence: CASTLRGGAGGNE. The complete CDR3 sequence is CASTLRGGAGGNEQFF.

Concerning this clone itself: The missing CDR3 end, 3 residues past where the read stops, is filled in from the germline J gene. V is TRBV29-1 and J is TRBJ2-7; possible D gene TRBD2, 7 bases. Trimming removed 4 bases from V and 1 base from J, with 14 bases in between. Germline loops: CDR1 SQVTM, CDR2 ANQGSEA. This CDR3 has 14 amino acids. The CDR3 spells CSVGGGLLSYEQYF. The sequenced part of the CDR3 DNA is TGCAGCGTTGGGGGGGGCCTTCTATCCTACGAG.

With respect to this clone: Coverage ceases 3 residues before the CDR3 finishes, and the germline J gene fills in the end. The chain employs TRBV6-2 or TRBV6-3 and TRBJ2-2, with 7 bases identical to TRBD1. Germline V lookup: CDR1 MNHEY, CDR2 SVGEGT. The CDR3 covers 15 residues. The trim removed 7 bases at V and 4 bases at J, leaving 9 bases unmatched. The DNA read from the CDR3 is TGTGCCAGCAATATAGCCAGGGGGAGCACCGGGGAG. This encodes CASNIARGSTGE. The entire CDR3 is CASNIARGSTGELFF.

Concerning this clone itself: The read terminates 3 residues before the CDR3 end, so the remaining end is supplied by the germline J gene. The chain links TRBV6-2 or TRBV6-3 to TRBJ1-2; 10 bases match TRBD1. CDR1 is MNHEY, CDR2 SVGEGT, per germline. J was trimmed by 6 bases and V by 6 bases; bases with no gene match: 7. CDR3 length: 14 residues. The sequenced CDR3 bases are TGTGCCAGCAGGCCTCCGGGGACAGGGGATGGC. Amino acid sequence: CASRPPGTGDG. The entire CDR3 sequence reads CASRPPGTGDGYTF.

CDR3 DNA (partial): TGTGCCAGCAGTGAAGGACACCAAGTCTATGGC. Translating gives CASSEGHQVYG. The entire CDR3 is CASSEGHQVYGYTF. The rearrangement joins TRBV2 to TRBJ1-2; D unclear. The read gets to within 3 residues of the CDR3 end, and the germline J gene fills in the rest. Trimming took off 1 base at V and 4 bases at J, with 10 bases between the two ends. The CDR3 consists of 14 residues. The germline V gene has CDR1 SNHLY and CDR2 FYNNEI.

As concerns this clone: Read data end 3 residues before the CDR3 end; the end is taken from the germline J gene. The V and J genes are TRBV7-9 and TRBJ2-2; D call uncertain. The V gene's germline CDR1 is SEHNR and CDR2 FQNEAQ (reference sequence). The CDR3 runs to 12 residues. CDR3 region: CASSLVVEKLFF. The DNA read from the CDR3 is TGTGCCAGCAGCTTAGTAGTTGAAAAG.

Concerning this clone itself: The read halts 3 residues ahead of the CDR3 end, with the missing end drawn from the germline J gene. V usage is TRBV6-2 or TRBV6-3 and J usage is TRBJ1-1; no definite D call. V lost 0 bases, J lost 3 bases, and 8 bases lay in between. Germline lookup yields CDR1 MNHEY and CDR2 SVGEGT. The CDR3 spans 14 residues. Incomplete CDR3 DNA: TGTGCCAGCAGTTACTCCAGAGTGGACACTGAA. Translation: CASSYSRVDTE. From start to end, the CDR3 is CASSYSRVDTEAFF.

Concerning this clone itself: The CDR3 goes on 3 residues after the read ends, and that part is filled in from the germline J gene. The chain joins TRBV20-1 to TRBJ2-3; the D gene is possibly TRBD2 (6 bases). The germline CDR1 and CDR2 sequences are DFQATT and SNEGSKA (reference sequence). V was shortened by 5 bases and J by 4 bases, with 10 bases between the two germline ends. This CDR3 is 12 amino acids long. The covered CDR3 bases are TGCAGTGCTGACGGGGGACCAGATACG. The encoded protein is CSADGGPDT. The CDR3 reads in full as CSADGGPDTQYF.

A word on this clone: The CDR3 is cut off 3 residues early in the read; its end comes from the germline J gene. The chain carries TRBV15 and TRBJ2-1; 9 bases map to TRBD2. The CDR3 covers 16 residues. Germline CDR1 reads LNHNV; CDR2 reads YYDKDF (reference sequence). After removal of 1 base from V and 3 bases from J, the junction contained 4 bases not matched to a gene. The sequenced CDR3 bases are TGTGCCACCAGCAGAGTCGGGCGGGGGGGCTACAATGAG. Amino acids: CATSRVGRGGYNE. The full CDR3 sequence reads CATSRVGRGGYNEQFF.

CDR3 bases read: TGTGCCAGCAGCTGGGGACAGGGGAACGGGGCC. Protein product: CASSWGQGNGA. The full CDR3 sequence reads CASSWGQGNGALHF. This sequence joins TRBV13 and TRBJ1-6; 10 nucleotides align to TRBD1. The CDR3 is cut off 3 residues early in the read; its end comes from the germline J gene. Germline V lookup: CDR1 PRHDT, CDR2 FYEKMQ (reference sequence). The CDR3 totals 14 residues.

To note about this clone: The DNA ends 3 residues before the CDR3 does, and the rest of the CDR3 is filled in from the germline J gene. This chain joins TRBV5-4 and TRBJ2-7; the match to TRBD1 covers 8 bases. V was clipped by 5 bases and J by 2 bases; unmatched bases: 6. The length of the CDR3 is 14 residues. The germline CDR1 and CDR2 sequences are SGHNT and YYREEE (reference sequence). The sequenced part of the CDR3 DNA is TGTGCCAGCAGTCACCCGGGACAGGCCTACGAG. Translated: CASSHPGQAYE. The CDR3 in full is CASSHPGQAYEQYF. The complete variable domain, with remaining parts taken from reference TRBV5-4 and TRBJ2-7, reads ETGVTQSPTHLIKTRGQQVTLRCSSQSGHNTVSWYQQALGQGPQFIFQYYREEENGRGNFPPRFSGLQFPNYSSELNVNALELDDSALYLCASSHPGQAYEQYFGPGTRLTVT.

As for this clone: The read comes to an end 3 residues before the CDR3 does, leaving the germline J gene to fill in the end. J is TRBJ2-2 and V is TRBV29-1; 7 nucleotides match TRBD1. Germline loops: CDR1 SQVTM, CDR2 ANQGSEA. This CDR3 has 12 residues. The V and J ends lost 4 bases and 7 bases, in that order; junction bases with no gene match: 3. CDR3 sequence: CSVGSGGGELFF. CDR3 DNA, as far as it was read: TGCAGCGTTGGCTCAGGGGGCGGGGAG.

This clone is deemed medium-sized by its frequency. The read gets to within 3 residues of the CDR3 end, and the germline J gene fills in the rest. V gene TRBV7-8 combines with J gene TRBJ1-2; 9 bases are a match to TRBD1. The junction had 6 bases not matched to a gene; V was cut back by 4 bases and J by 3 bases. This CDR3 has 15 amino acids. Per germline, CDR1 SGHVS and CDR2 FQNEAQ. The chain's CDR3 is CASSSSGQGDYGYTF. The CDR3 DNA, read in part, is TGTGCCAGCAGCTCCTCGGGACAGGGCGACTATGGC. Complete variable domain (other parts from reference TRBV7-8 and TRBJ1-2): GAGVSQSPRYKVAKRGQDVALRCDPISGHVSLFWYQQALGQGPEFLTYFQNEAQLDKSGLPSDRFFAERPEGSVSTLKIQRTQQEDSAVYLCASSSSGQGDYGYTFGSGTRLTVV.

Remarks on this clone: The read ends 3 residues shy of where the CDR3 ends; the end is completed using the germline J gene. The chain couples TRBV7-3 to TRBJ1-1, with 7 nucleotides matching TRBD1. This CDR3 is built from 14 residues. The V gene's germline CDR1 is SGHTA and CDR2 FQGTGA. Trimming at V came to 2 bases and at J to 4 bases, leaving 4 bases not matched to a gene. Partial CDR3 DNA: TGTGCCAGCAGCTTAGAGGGGGCCGGCACTGAA. It is translated as CASSLEGAGTE. The CDR3 reads in full as CASSLEGAGTEAFF.